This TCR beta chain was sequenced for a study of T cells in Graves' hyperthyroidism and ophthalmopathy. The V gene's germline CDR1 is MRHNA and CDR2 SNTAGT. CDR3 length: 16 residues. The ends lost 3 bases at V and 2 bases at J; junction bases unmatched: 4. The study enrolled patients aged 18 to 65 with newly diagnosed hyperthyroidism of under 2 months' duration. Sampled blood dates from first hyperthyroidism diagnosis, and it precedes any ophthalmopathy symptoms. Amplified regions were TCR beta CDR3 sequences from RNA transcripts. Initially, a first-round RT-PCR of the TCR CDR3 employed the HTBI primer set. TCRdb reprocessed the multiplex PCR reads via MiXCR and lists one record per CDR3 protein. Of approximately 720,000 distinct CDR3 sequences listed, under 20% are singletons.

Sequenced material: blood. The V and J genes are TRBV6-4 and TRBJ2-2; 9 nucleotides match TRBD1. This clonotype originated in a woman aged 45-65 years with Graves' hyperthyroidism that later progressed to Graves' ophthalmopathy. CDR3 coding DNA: TGTGCCAGCAGTGATGGGACAGGGCCTAACACCGGGGAGCTGTTTTTT. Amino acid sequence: CASSDGTGPNTGELFF.